A single sample gave rise to the 16 T cell receptor beta chains below, sequenced in a study of cytomegalovirus exposure and HLA in healthy donors. The PCR employed 60 Vbeta primers together with 13 Jbeta primers. TCRdb's copy holds only in-frame clones and misses some; the assay was immunoSEQ multiplex PCR. The sample lists 45,000 to 60,000 clones, about 73% seen once, with about 3.1% in the top ten. Sequenced input: PBMCs. These receptors originate from a man between 18 and 35 years old in good health and CMV-seronegative.

This clone was seen once. The chain combines TRBV4-3 with TRBJ2-1; possibly TRBD2 for D (6 bases). The V and J ends lost 0 bases and 2 bases respectively, with 11 bases between them. Per germline, CDR1 LGHNA and CDR2 YSLEER. This CDR3 comprises 16 residues. This CDR3 is CASSQDYGGTYNEQFF. In nucleotides, the CDR3 is TGCGCCAGCAGCCAAGATTATGGGGGGACCTACAATGAGCAGTTCTTC.

This rearrangement joins TRBV29-1 to TRBJ2-7, with D perhaps matching TRBD1 (6 bases). Germline-derived CDR1 and CDR2 are SQVTM and ANQGSEA. There are 12 residues in the CDR3. The ends were cut back, 3 bases at V and 3 bases at J, with 9 bases in the middle. The CDR3 DNA reads TGCAGCGTTGAGGAGGACAGCTACGAGCAGTACTTC. Amino acids: CSVEEDSYEQYF.

This clone occurred a few times. The chain joins TRBV19 to TRBJ1-1; TRBD1 aligns across 10 bases. The CDR3 loop spans 15 amino acids. J lost 5 bases, V lost 9 bases, and 12 bases had no gene match. Germline V gene sequence: CDR1 LNHDA, CDR2 SQIVND (reference sequence). The CDR3 here is CASRRQGALGTEAFF. The CDR3 coding sequence is TGTGCCAGCCGCAGACAGGGGGCGTTGGGAACTGAAGCTTTCTTT.

This chain joins TRBV6-5 and TRBJ1-5; no clear D. The CDR3 totals 12 residues. V lost 9 bases and J lost 3, with 9 bases in between. Germline CDR1 and CDR2: MNHEY and SVGAGI. CDR3 sequence reads: CASGSPNQPQHF. The DNA of the CDR3 is TGTGCCAGTGGGAGCCCCAATCAGCCCCAGCATTTT.

The genes are TRBV28 and TRBJ2-7; D not certain. The V gene lost 5 bases and the J gene lost 2 bases, with 19 bases spanning the gap. Germline lookup yields CDR1 MDHEN and CDR2 SYDVKM. The CDR3 consists of 16 residues. CDR3 DNA sequence: TGTGCCAGCAGTCGCCTCGAGGTAACCCAGACCTACGAGCAGTACTTC. Amino acid sequence: CASSRLEVTQTYEQYF.

This clone is medium-sized in the sample. The rearrangement joins TRBV6-4 to TRBJ1-1; D may be TRBD1 (5 bases). The CDR3 is 13 amino acids. The V end was cut by 2 bases, the J end by 1 base, with 5 bases between. CDR1 is MRHNA, CDR2 SNTAGT, per germline. CDR3 sequence (DNA): TGTGCCAGCAGTGACACAGGGAACACTGAAGCTTTCTTT. Its protein is CASSDTGNTEAFF.

This chain uses TRBV6-1 with TRBJ1-1, with D possibly matching TRBD1 (5 bases). Trimming took 3 bases from V and 6 from J, leaving 11 bases between them. From germline, CDR1 is MNHNS and CDR2 SASEGT. The CDR3 loop spans 13 amino acids. The CDR3: CASSEAGRPEAFF. The CDR3 DNA follows: TGTGCCAGCAGTGAGGCAGGGAGGCCTGAAGCTTTCTTT.

The chain uses TRBV28 and TRBJ2-7; TRBD1 matches at 7 bases. This CDR3 is built from 15 residues. The germline V gene has CDR1 MDHEN and CDR2 SYDVKM. V was clipped by 6 bases and J by 2 bases; unmatched bases: 10. The CDR3 nucleotides are TGTGCCAGCAGCCCCCTGGGGACAGATACCTACGAGCAGTACTTC. Its protein is CASSPLGTDTYEQYF.

The chain couples TRBV4-3 to TRBJ2-5, with TRBD2 matching 7 bases. J was trimmed by 4 bases and V by 5 bases; bases with no gene match: 13. The CDR3 consists of 16 residues. Germline V lookup: CDR1 LGHNA, CDR2 YSLEER. The CDR3 protein is CASSESLAAIGETQYF. CDR3 coding DNA: TGCGCCAGCAGCGAGAGCCTAGCGGCAATAGGAGAGACCCAGTACTTC.

The J gene is TRBJ2-5, the V gene TRBV7-8; TRBD1 matches 8 bases. CDR3 length: 15 residues. CDR1 is SGHVS, CDR2 FQNEAQ, per germline. V trimming: 1 base; J trimming: 4 bases; junction bases outside the gene matches: 5. CDR3 amino acids: CASSLGTGSGETQYF. The CDR3 DNA is TGTGCCAGCAGCTTAGGGACAGGGTCGGGAGAGACCCAGTACTTC.

V and J are TRBV6-6 and TRBJ1-2; D not resolved. CDR1 MNHNY and CDR2 SVGAGI come from the germline V gene (reference sequence). The CDR3 consists of 14 residues. V was pared by 0 bases and J by 0 bases, with 5 bases between. The CDR3 protein is CASSYSRSNYGYTF. CDR3 sequence (DNA): TGTGCCAGCAGTTACTCCAGGTCTAACTATGGCTACACCTTC.

In its sample, this clone was seen once. The chain carries TRBV28 and TRBJ1-1, with unresolved D. The CDR3 sequence is 14 residues long. Germline loops: CDR1 MDHEN, CDR2 SYDVKM. Trimming pared 5 bases from V and 0 bases from J, leaving 10 bases between. The CDR3 reads CASSPPLLNTEAFF. Here the CDR3 DNA reads TGTGCCAGCAGTCCACCACTACTGAACACTGAAGCTTTCTTT.

This chain joins TRBV13 and TRBJ2-5; weak D call: TRBD1 (6 bases). Germline V gene data show CDR1 as PRHDT and CDR2 as FYEKMQ (reference sequence). The CDR3 has 15 residues. Trimming took off 4 bases at V and 7 bases at J, with 19 bases between the two ends. For the CDR3, the DNA is TGTGCCAGCAGCTCGACGACTAACCTCAGGGGGACCCAGTACTTC. Translated: CASSSTTNLRGTQYF. Looking up the rest from reference TRBV13 and TRBJ2-5 gives the full variable domain: AAGVIQSPRHLIKEKRETATLKCYPIPRHDTVYWYQQGPGQDPQFLISFYEKMQSDKGSIPDRFSAQQFSDYHSELNMSSLELGDSALYFCASSSTTNLRGTQYFGPGTRLLVL.

The chain is built from TRBV27 and TRBJ1-1, with a possible D match to TRBD1 (6 bases). This CDR3 contains 15 residues. V shed 2 bases and J shed 5 bases, with 15 bases lying between them. The germline V gene has CDR1 MNHEY and CDR2 SMNVEV (reference sequence). The CDR3 is CASSLRGGPGTEAFF. DNA for the CDR3: TGTGCCAGCAGTTTAAGGGGGGGGCCGGGGACTGAAGCTTTCTTT.

The rearrangement links TRBV11-2 to TRBJ2-5; D gene ambiguous. Per germline, CDR1 SGHAT and CDR2 FQNNGV. Trimming pared 7 bases from V and 0 bases from J, leaving 9 bases between. The CDR3 sequence is 13 residues long. The CDR3 sequence: CASTSLYQETQYF. CDR3 DNA sequence: TGTGCCAGCACCTCCCTGTACCAAGAGACCCAGTACTTC. Variable domain in full (rest from reference TRBV11-2 and TRBJ2-5): EAGVAQSPRYKIIEKRQSVAFWCNPISGHATLYWYQQILGQGPKLLIQFQNNGVVDDSQLPKDRFSAERLKGVDSTLKIQPAKLEDSAVYLCASTSLYQETQYFGPGTRLLVL.

The genes are TRBV7-9 and TRBJ2-7, with 11 bases aligning to TRBD1. The V and J ends lost 5 bases and 3 bases, in that order; junction bases with no gene match: 6. Germline CDR1 and CDR2: SEHNR and FQNEAQ (reference sequence). The CDR3 spans 15 residues. The CDR3 DNA is TGTGCCAGCAGCCCCGGGGGGACAGGGGGCTACGAGCAGTACTTC. Encoded protein: CASSPGGTGGYEQYF.